This is a list of T cell receptor beta chains from one sample in a study of glioma-infiltrating T cells. TCRdb passed the multiplex PCR reads through MiXCR, listing each CDR3 protein once. The sample has approximately 100,000 distinct CDR3 sequences; around 28% are singletons. Sequencing was done on a sample of glioma tissue, nonneoplastic brain tissue, or PBMCs (not recorded which). These receptors all come from a human donor with low-grade glioma or glioblastoma, undergoing nonglioma brain surgery, or in good health (not recorded which). CDR3s include the opening cysteine and the closing phenylalanine or tryptophan. Fields, in order: V gene, clone size, J gene, D gene, CDR3 DNA, CDR3 protein. A D gene is named only where the DNA matches it firmly. Rows may omit the clone size; those that give it use once, few, many or a size class.

TRBV28,many,TRBJ1-1,NA,TGTGCCAGCAAGAACGGAGGTGGGATGAACACTGAAGCTTTCTTT,CASKNGGGMNTEAFF
TRBV12-3/TRBV12-4,once,TRBJ2-3,NA,TGTGCCAGCAGTTTTCCTTTTGGGGGTACGCAGTATTTT,CASSFPFGGTQYF
TRBV20-1,many,TRBJ1-2,TRBD1,TGCAGTGCTATAGACAGGGAATATGGCTACACCTTC,CSAIDREYGYTF
TRBV2,few,TRBJ2-2,NA,TGTGCCAGCAGTGAAGTATGGGGGGCCGTCGACACCGGGGAGCTGTTTTTT,CASSEVWGAVDTGELFF
TRBV7-3,NA,TRBJ1-5,NA,NA,CASSIYLCSVGSSNQPQHF
TRBV7-9,many,TRBJ2-5,NA,TGTGCCAGCAGCTTACCGTCGGCGGCGTGGCAGAGCGAGACCCAGTACTTC,CASSLPSAAWQSETQYF
TRBV19,many,TRBJ1-6,NA,TGTGCCAGTAGTAGAATTATGGAGTCACCCCTCCACTTT,CASSRIMESPLHF
TRBV19,many,TRBJ2-2,NA,TGTGCCAGTACCCGCGACAGGAACACCGGGGAGCTGTTTTTT,CASTRDRNTGELFF
TRBV6-1,many,TRBJ2-7,NA,TGTGCCAGTGACCATGGGCCCCCCATCTACGGGGAACCAAAGTTGACCGACTACGAGCAGTACTTC,CASDHGPPIYGEPKLTDYEQYF
TRBV6-1,many,TRBJ2-1,NA,TGTGCCAGCAGCTCACAGCTATCCATACACAATGAGCAGTTCTTC,CASSSQLSIHNEQFF
TRBV10-3,many,TRBJ1-1,NA,TGTGCCATCAGCGCGGACTCTGAAGCTTTCTTT,CAISADSEAFF
TRBV4-3,many,TRBJ2-1,NA,TGCGCCAGCAGCCAAGATCGGGAGCCAGGGGAGCAGTTCTTC,CASSQDREPGEQFF
TRBV20-1,NA,TRBJ2-5,TRBD2,TGCAGTGCTGACCTAGTGACGGGGGGAGGGGAGACCCAGTACTTC,CSADLVTGGGETQYF
TRBV20-1,many,TRBJ2-1,TRBD1,TGCAGTGCTAGTACAGGGGGCTTATCCGCTGAGCAGTTCTTC,CSASTGGLSAEQFF
TRBV27,many,TRBJ2-1,TRBD2,TGTGCCAGCAGTTTTGCTAGCGGGGGGTCCTACAATGAGCAGTTCTTC,CASSFASGGSYNEQFF
TRBV6-1,many,TRBJ1-2,NA,TGTGCCAGCAGTTCCTACTATGGCTACACCTTC,CASSSYYGYTF
TRBV24-1,few,TRBJ2-5,TRBD1,TGTGCCACCAGTGACCCCCGACAGGGACCCCAAGAGACCCAGTACTTC,CATSDPRQGPQETQYF
TRBV10-2,many,TRBJ2-1,NA,TGCGCCAGCAGTATAGGGGGGGCCGGTAGTTGGAGTGAGCAGTTCTTC,CASSIGGAGSWSEQFF
TRBV7-7,many,TRBJ1-5,NA,TGTGCTAGCAGCTTACAAGATGACCAGCCCCAGCATTTT,CASSLQDDQPQHF
TRBV28,many,TRBJ2-7,NA,TGTGCCAGCAGTTTGGTCAGACCCTACGAGCAGTACTTC,CASSLVRPYEQYF
TRBV6-1,many,TRBJ1-4,TRBD1,TGTGCCAGCAGTCCTCCGGGACAGCATAATGAAAAACTGTTTTTT,CASSPPGQHNEKLFF
TRBV20-1,many,TRBJ1-3,TRBD1,TGCAGTGTAGCGGACAGGGCTGGAAACACCATATATTTT,CSVADRAGNTIYF
TRBV6-1,many,TRBJ2-7,NA,TGTGCCAGCAGTTCCCTGCGAGGGGGGAGCTACGAGCAGTACTTC,CASSSLRGGSYEQYF
TRBV6-1,many,TRBJ1-3,NA,TGTGCCAGCGGACAGAATTACGTAGCTGGAAACACCATATATTTT,CASGQNYVAGNTIYF
TRBV7-9,NA,TRBJ2-3,NA,TGTGCCAGCAGCCCCCACTCTGGGGCCACAGATACGCAGTATTTT,CASSPHSGATDTQYF
TRBV19,many,TRBJ1-5,NA,TGTGCCAGTGACAGCGTTAGCAATCAGCCCCAGCATTTT,CASDSVSNQPQHF
TRBV28,NA,TRBJ2-1,NA,TGCGCCAGCAGCCAGGCTATGTACAGGGCGAAGGGTGAGCAGTTCTTC,CASSQAMYRAKGEQFF
TRBV7-2,few,TRBJ2-1,NA,TGTGCCAGCAGCTTAGTTTCGGGGACCAATGAGCAGTTCTTC,CASSLVSGTNEQFF
TRBV7-8,many,TRBJ2-7,NA,TGTGCCAGCAGCTACCGGAGGGGGCCTGCCTACGAGCAGTACTTC,CASSYRRGPAYEQYF
TRBV2,many,TRBJ1-1,NA,TGTGCCAGCAAGTGGACGGATTTAGGCAACACTGAAGCTTTCTTT,CASKWTDLGNTEAFF
TRBV20-1,many,TRBJ1-1,NA,TGCAGTGCTAGGGGAGGACAGATAAGATACATGAACACTGAAGCTTTCTTT,CSARGGQIRYMNTEAFF
TRBV6-2/TRBV6-3,NA,TRBJ2-7,NA,TGTGCCAGCAGGGACAGCTCCTACGAGCAGTACTTC,CASRDSSYEQYF
TRBV7-2,many,TRBJ2-5,NA,TGTGCCAGCAGCTTAGACAGCACCTGGGAGACCCAGTACTTC,CASSLDSTWETQYF
TRBV2,NA,TRBJ1-1,NA,TGTGCCAGGGCACTGACAGGGAACACTGAAGCTTTCTTT,CARALTGNTEAFF
TRBV29-1,few,TRBJ1-1,NA,TGCAGCGTTGTAAGCAACACTGAAGCTTTCTTT,CSVVSNTEAFF
TRBV7-9,many,TRBJ2-7,NA,TGTGCCAGCAGCTTAGTTGTGGGCAACTACGAGCAGTACTTC,CASSLVVGNYEQYF
TRBV18,few,TRBJ1-2,NA,TGTGCCAGCTCACCACGACCGCTCTATGGCTACACCTTC,CASSPRPLYGYTF
TRBV19,NA,TRBJ1-2,NA,TGTGCCAGTAAAACGCACGGAGGGGTTGGGGGCTACACCTTC,CASKTHGGVGGYTF
TRBV7-9,NA,TRBJ1-1,NA,TGTGCCAGCAGCGCCCGGACTGGGGTGTACGCTGAAGCTTTCTTT,CASSARTGVYAEAFF
TRBV10-3,many,TRBJ1-1,NA,TGTGCCATCAGTGAAAGCGGGGACTCTGAAGCTTTCTTT,CAISESGDSEAFF
TRBV9,few,TRBJ1-6,NA,TGTGCCAGCAGCGTAACGCCCCTCCACTTT,CASSVTPLHF
TRBV11-2,many,TRBJ2-7,NA,TGTGCCAGCAGCTTCGGCGGGTCCTACGAGCAGTACTTC,CASSFGGSYEQYF
TRBV4-3,many,TRBJ2-7,TRBD2,TGCGCCAGCAGCCAAGCTACACTAGCGGGTAACTACGAGCAGTACTTC,CASSQATLAGNYEQYF
TRBV3-1,many,TRBJ1-2,NA,TGTGCCAGCAGCAGAGTCGGATCGTCCTACACCTTC,CASSRVGSSYTF
TRBV6-1,NA,TRBJ2-5,TRBD2,TGTGCCAGCAGTCGCTCACTAGCGGGGACTCAAGAGACCCAGTACTTC,CASSRSLAGTQETQYF
TRBV4-3,few,TRBJ1-2,NA,TGCGCCAGCAGCCAGAATAGCGGGATCGGGGGCTACACCTTC,CASSQNSGIGGYTF
TRBV5-4,NA,TRBJ2-7,TRBD2,TGTGCCAGCAGCTTGGGGACTAGCGGGGTCTACGAGCAGTACTTC,CASSLGTSGVYEQYF
TRBV12-3/TRBV12-4,NA,TRBJ2-7,NA,TGTGCCAGCAGGTTATGGGGTAATGAGCAGTACTTC,CASRLWGNEQYF
TRBV29-1,NA,TRBJ2-1,NA,TGCAGCGTTGAGGGCGGTTCAAATGAGCAGTTCTTC,CSVEGGSNEQFF